A single sample is the source of the 15 T cell receptor beta chains below, sequenced in a study of T cell responses to AZD1222 COVID-19 vaccine. Produced via immunoSEQ multiplex PCR; TCRdb's table is partial and in-frame only. The data show around 84,000 clones, more than 75% seen once. Here the sequenced sample was peripheral blood, taken on day 0 of AZD1222 vaccination. Source of these receptors: an adult in good health.

J is TRBJ1-3 and V is TRBV7-9; no definite D call. CDR1 and CDR2 (germline): SEHNR, FQNEAQ (reference sequence). V lost 5 bases to trimming and J lost 11 bases, with 10 bases between them. This CDR3 is built from 11 residues. CDR3 region: CASSPQWAIYF. The CDR3 DNA sequence: TGTGCCAGCAGCCCACAATGGGCCATATATTTT.

This clone was seen only once. The rearrangement links TRBV4-3 to TRBJ2-3; 9 bases line up with TRBD1. The trim removed 1 base at V and 4 bases at J, leaving 9 bases unmatched. CDR3 size: 17 residues. Germline CDR1 is LGHNA and CDR2 is YSLEER. DNA for the CDR3: TGCGCCAGCAGCCAAGTGAGTGAACAGGGGGCCCCAGATACGCAGTATTTT. It encodes CASSQVSEQGAPDTQYF.

This chain links TRBV29-1 with TRBJ2-7; D may be TRBD2 (5 bases). V lost 3 bases and J lost 2, with 11 bases in between. Per germline, CDR1 SQVTM and CDR2 ANQGSEA. The CDR3 length is 13 residues. In nucleotides, the CDR3 is TGCAGCGTTGAGGGAGTCGGAACCTACGAGCAGTACTTC. It translates to CSVEGVGTYEQYF.

Only a few counts were recorded for this clone. The V call is TRBV19, the J call TRBJ1-4, with D perhaps TRBD1 (6 bases). Trimming left V 3 bases short and J 11 bases short, with 13 bases between. CDR1 is LNHDA, CDR2 SQIVND, per germline (reference sequence). The CDR3 length is 13 residues. This CDR3 reads CASSMLGGQKLFF. CDR3 sequence (DNA): TGTGCCAGTAGTATGTTGGGGGGGCAGAAACTGTTTTTT.

This clone was counted a few times. This sequence joins TRBV4-3 and TRBJ1-5; D ambiguous. CDR3 length: 13 residues. V was trimmed by 4 bases and J by 7 bases, leaving 11 bases between them. Germline loops: CDR1 LGHNA, CDR2 YSLEER. The CDR3 nucleotides are TGCGCCAGCAGCCCGAATGCAAGGCAGCCCCAGCATTTT. The encoded protein is CASSPNARQPQHF.

This sequence joins TRBV11-2 and TRBJ1-2, with a tentative D call TRBD1 (5 bases). Germline V gene sequence: CDR1 SGHAT, CDR2 FQNNGV. The CDR3 covers 14 residues. Trimming took off 6 bases at V and 4 bases at J, with 15 bases between the two ends. The CDR3 DNA follows: TGTGCCAGCAGTCAAGGGGTTCGTGGCTATGGCTACACCTTC. Protein sequence: CASSQGVRGYGYTF. Combining the CDR3 with reference TRBV11-2 and TRBJ1-2 gives the whole variable domain EAGVAQSPRYKIIEKRQSVAFWCNPISGHATLYWYQQILGQGPKLLIQFQNNGVVDDSQLPKDRFSAERLKGVDSTLKIQPAKLEDSAVYLCASSQGVRGYGYTFGSGTRLTVV.

The CDR3 DNA sequence: TGTGCCAGCAGTTACATCCAGGGGGCACACGAGCAGTACTTC. This sequence encodes CASSYIQGAHEQYF. The gene calls are TRBV27 and TRBJ2-7, with 8 bases matching TRBD1. The CDR3 sequence is 14 residues long. Germline V gene sequence: CDR1 MNHEY, CDR2 SMNVEV (reference sequence). V lost 4 bases and J lost 5; bases outside the gene matches: 7.

The gene calls are TRBV5-5 and TRBJ1-3; tentative D call: TRBD1 (6 bases). V lost 4 bases and J 0 bases, leaving 11 bases between the germline ends. Germline CDR1 is SGHKS and CDR2 is YYEKEE (reference sequence). CDR3 length: 15 residues. The CDR3 here is CASSVQGSSGNTIYF. CDR3 in DNA: TGTGCCAGCAGCGTACAGGGAAGCTCTGGAAACACCATATATTTT.

The chain uses TRBV5-1 and TRBJ1-1; D is possibly TRBD1 (6 bases). V lost 4 bases and J lost 5, with 18 bases in between. CDR3 length: 15 residues. Germline CDR1 is SGHRS and CDR2 is YFSETQ. The CDR3 DNA is TGCGCCAGCAGCCCGGCGGGGGCGGAGGGAACTGAAGCTTTCTTT. It specifies CASSPAGAEGTEAFF.

The chain has TRBV7-9 and TRBJ2-1, with TRBD2 as a possible D gene (5 bases). The ends were cut back, 8 bases at V and 5 bases at J, with 19 bases in the middle. Per germline, CDR1 SEHNR and CDR2 FQNEAQ (reference sequence). CDR3 length: 15 amino acids. In nucleotides, the CDR3 is TGTGCCAGCGTGGGCCGGCGGGTGACACACAATGAGCAGTTCTTC. This translates into CASVGRRVTHNEQFF.

The chain uses TRBV15 and TRBJ2-5; TRBD2 is a possible D gene (6 bases). Trimming took off 5 bases at V and 6 bases at J, with 16 bases between the two ends. Germline V lookup: CDR1 LNHNV, CDR2 YYDKDF (reference sequence). The CDR3 extends over 14 amino acids. The CDR3 reads CATSRTGGEKTQYF. As DNA, the CDR3 is TGTGCCACCAGCCGAACCGGAGGGGAAAAGACCCAGTACTTC.

V is TRBV10-3 and J is TRBJ2-7; D remains unclear. From germline, CDR1 is ENHRY and CDR2 SYGVKD. The CDR3 length is 12 residues. V gave up 4 bases and J gave up 7 bases, with 11 bases separating them. The CDR3 DNA reads TGTGCCATCAGTGTAGGAGCGCGAGAGCAGTACTTC. Protein product: CAISVGAREQYF.

This clone was seen a few times. The chain couples TRBV12-5 to TRBJ1-5; D gene ambiguous. Trimming took 4 bases from V and 1 from J, leaving 8 bases between them. CDR3 size: 14 residues. CDR1 and CDR2 from the germline V gene are LGHNT and FRNRAP. In nucleotides, the CDR3 is TGTGCTAGTGGTTCTCGGTCGAGCAATCAGCCCCAGCATTTT. Amino acids: CASGSRSSNQPQHF.

J is TRBJ2-7 and V is TRBV19; D is unclear. V gave up 1 base and J gave up 3 bases, with 16 bases separating them. The CDR3 is 16 residues long. Looked up from germline, CDR1 is LNHDA and CDR2 is SQIVND (reference sequence). The CDR3 is CASSIAAGQRNYEQYF. In nucleotides, the CDR3 is TGTGCCAGTAGTATAGCGGCAGGCCAGAGAAACTACGAGCAGTACTTC. Full variable domain (rest looked up from reference TRBV19 and TRBJ2-7): DGGITQSPKYLFRKEGQNVTLSCEQNLNHDAMYWYRQDPGQGLRLIYYSQIVNDFQKGDIAEGYSVSREKKESFPLTVTSAQKNPTAFYLCASSIAAGQRNYEQYFGPGTRLTVT.

The table lists this clone with a few counts. The gene calls are TRBV3-1 (or the pseudogene TRBV3-2) and TRBJ2-7; D is perhaps TRBD1 (6 bases). The germline gives CDR1 LGHDT, CDR2 YNNKEL (reference sequence). This CDR3 region has 14 residues. Trimming took off 0 bases at V and 5 bases at J, with 11 bases between the two ends. CDR3 DNA: TGTGCCAGCAGCCAAGAGTCCAGGGGCGACGAGCAGTACTTC. Translating gives CASSQESRGDEQYF.